The 17 T cell receptor beta chains below come from one sample, sequenced in a study of tumor-infiltrating lymphocytes in primary liver carcinoma. Starting material for RNA and DNA co-extraction consisted of about 20-30 mg of unsorted bulk tissue. Total RNA amounting to roughly 480 ng was the source from which TCR beta cDNA was made with a constant-region primer. Generation of the TCR beta libraries relied on three nested multiplex PCR rounds using slightly modified ARM-PCR. Researchers ran the first two PCR rounds for about 11 cycles each with TRBV1-TRBV30 forward primers and a C-beta reverse primer. TCRdb called the multiplex PCR reads again in MiXCR, with one record for every CDR3 protein. The sample comprises 95,000 to 150,000 distinct CDR3 sequences, approximately 64% of which are singletons, and less than 10% rests with the top ten. Input material: liver tumor tissue from sampling region 3. Subset in this sample: tumor region T3, left-lateral pole. The receptors originated from a woman aged 55-70 years with primary liver carcinoma and hepatitis B virus infection.

Notes on this clonotype: This is likely a read error, given that the CDR3 carries no conserved phenylalanine or tryptophan at its end. V usage is TRBV12-5 and J usage is TRBJ2-1; 7 bases are shared with TRBD2. This CDR3 is built from 20 residues. Germline V gene sequence: CDR1 LGHNT, CDR2 FRNRAP. V shed 4 bases, J shed 4 bases, and the junction held 22 bases outside the gene matches. CDR3 sequence (DNA): TGTGCTAGTGGTTCCATCCCGACTAGCCTCCCTCCGGTTTTTTACAATGAGCAGTTCTCC. Its protein is CASGSIPTSLPPVFYNEQFS.

V gene TRBV28 combines with J gene TRBJ2-1; 12 nucleotides agree with TRBD2. Germline lookup yields CDR1 MDHEN and CDR2 SYDVKM. The junction had 6 bases not matched to a gene; V was cut back by 2 bases and J by 10 bases. The CDR3 contains 15 residues. CDR3 region: CASSLIGLAGGEQFF. The CDR3 region has the DNA TGTGCCAGCAGTTTAATTGGTCTAGCGGGAGGGGAGCAGTTCTTC.

For this clonotype: The final CDR3 position lacks the conserved phenylalanine or tryptophan, pointing to a likely read error. The V and J genes are TRBV4-2 and TRBJ1-4; TRBD1 matches 9 bases. Germline V gene data show CDR1 as LGHNA and CDR2 as YNFKEQ. There are 16 residues in the CDR3. In DNA, the CDR3 is TGTGTCAGCAGCCCGTACGATGGGACAGGGAATGAAAAACTGTTTTAT. This sequence encodes CVSSPYDGTGNEKLFY.

This clonotype was picked up one time. As the CDR3 is not closed by the conserved phenylalanine or tryptophan, this likely results from a read error. The chain employs TRBV11-2 and TRBJ2-2, with D possibly TRBD1 on 5 matching bases. This CDR3 has 16 amino acids. Germline V gives CDR1 SGHAT, CDR2 FQNNGV. With 1 base removed from V and 5 bases from J, the gap between germline ends came to 14 bases. The CDR3 DNA reads as TGTGCCAGCAGCTTAGGTTGGGGCATTTATACCGGGGAGCTGTTTTCT. Its protein product is CASSLGWGIYTGELFS.

This clonotype was seen many times. The gene calls are TRBV11-2 and TRBJ1-6, with a possible D match to TRBD1 (5 bases). The CDR3 runs to 12 residues. In germline, CDR1 is SGHAT, CDR2 FQNNGV. The V and J ends lost 5 bases and 14 bases respectively, with 13 bases between them. The CDR3 loop reads CASSIAGQTLHF. The CDR3 bases are TGTGCCAGCAGCATAGCAGGGCAAACCCTCCACTTT.

Remarks on this clonotype: This may be a read error: a much more frequent sequence differs by one nucleotide. The chain is built from TRBV12-3 or TRBV12-4 and TRBJ2-1, with a weak D call TRBD1 (5 bases). This CDR3 has 11 residues. The CDR3 reads CASSLTMGQSF. CDR3 nucleotide sequence: TGTGCCAGCAGTTTGACCATGGGGCAGTCCTTC.

This clonotype has ten or more counts. This rearrangement joins TRBV11-2 to TRBJ2-2, with D perhaps matching TRBD1 (6 bases). Trimming took 0 bases from V and 6 from J, leaving 8 bases between them. The CDR3 contains 14 residues. The germline CDR1 and CDR2 sequences are SGHAT and FQNNGV. The CDR3: CASSLERGSGELFF. Here the CDR3 DNA reads TGTGCCAGCAGCTTAGAAAGGGGGTCCGGGGAGCTGTTTTTT.

The rearrangement links TRBV5-6 to TRBJ2-7, with D possibly TRBD2 on 6 matching bases. The germline CDR1 and CDR2 sequences are SGHDT and YYEEEE. The CDR3 length is 15 residues. V was shortened by 5 bases and J by 3 bases, with 18 bases between the two germline ends. CDR3 loop: CASSFMGTAVYEQYF. CDR3 in DNA: TGTGCCAGCAGTTTTATGGGGACTGCAGTCTACGAGCAGTACTTC.

This clonotype was seen ten or more times. V is TRBV25-1 and J is TRBJ2-7, with 12 bases fitting TRBD2. V lost 10 bases and J lost 7; bases outside the gene matches: 8. CDR3 size: 13 residues. Germline V CDR1 and CDR2: MGHDK, SYGVNS. The chain's CDR3 is CATATSGSFEQYF. The CDR3 nucleotides are TGTGCCACTGCGACTAGCGGGAGTTTTGAGCAGTACTTC.

Regarding this clonotype: With a much larger clone just one base away, this may be a read error. This rearrangement joins TRBV5-1 to TRBJ2-1, with D tentatively TRBD1 (6 bases). This CDR3 spans 14 amino acids. The germline V gene has CDR1 SGHRS and CDR2 YFSETQ. The CDR3 bases are TGCGCCAGCAGCCCGGGGACAACCCACAATGTGCAGTTCTTC. Residues: CASSPGTTHNVQFF.

V usage is TRBV28 and J usage is TRBJ1-2; weak D call: TRBD1 (5 bases). Germline values: CDR1 MDHEN, CDR2 SYDVKM. This CDR3 region has 12 residues. The CDR3 bases are TGTGTCGGCAGCACAGGTTACTATGGCTACACCTTC. Amino acids: CVGSTGYYGYTF.

This rearrangement joins TRBV29-1 to TRBJ2-3, with D possibly matching TRBD2 (6 bases). This CDR3 has 13 residues. The ends were cut back, 4 bases at V and 8 bases at J, with 16 bases in the middle. Germline values: CDR1 SQVTM, CDR2 ANQGSEA. CDR3 amino acids: CSVGLEGGVTQYF. The CDR3 DNA follows: TGCAGCGTTGGGCTGGAGGGCGGAGTTACGCAGTATTTT.

In regard to this clonotype: One end of the junction fails to match germline, which may point to a read error. V and J are TRBV24-1 and TRBJ1-2, with TRBD1 matching 11 bases. Germline assignment: CDR1 KGHDR and CDR2 SFDVKD. The length of the CDR3 is 15 residues. CDR3 nucleotides: TGTGCCACCAGTAATTTGGGACAGGGGGAGGGTTTCTACACCTTC. Amino acid sequence: CATSNLGQGEGFYTF.

The chain uses TRBV5-1 and TRBJ2-5; TRBD1 or TRBD2 may be the D gene (6 bases each). The CDR3 is 15 residues long. V shed 1 base and J shed 1 base, with 11 bases lying between them. Germline V gene lookup returns CDR1 SGHRS and CDR2 YFSETQ. The CDR3 spells CASSLWGAPQETQYF. The CDR3 nucleotides read TGCGCCAGCAGCTTGTGGGGGGCCCCCCAAGAGACCCAGTACTTC. Complete variable domain (other parts from reference TRBV5-1 and TRBJ2-5): KAGVTQTPRYLIKTRGQQVTLSCSPISGHRSVSWYQQTPGQGLQFLFEYFSETQRNKGNFPGRFSGRQFSNSRSEMNVSTLELGDSALYLCASSLWGAPQETQYFGPGTRLLVL.

Regarding this clonotype: Just one base apart from a much larger clone, this may be a read error. This chain links TRBV5-6 with TRBJ1-5, with unresolved D. The CDR3 is 15 residues long. CDR1 and CDR2 from the germline V gene are SGHDT and YYEEEE. Here the CDR3 DNA reads TGTGCCAACAGCTTATTTGCACAACCCAATCAGCCCCAGCATTTT. Translation gives CANSLFAQPNQPQHF.

With regard to this clonotype: This CDR3 is missing its conserved last phenylalanine or tryptophan, likely due to a read error. This chain joins TRBV11-2 and TRBJ1-2; weak D call: TRBD1 (5 bases). Trimming shortened V by 2 bases and J by 4 bases, and 20 bases separated the two germline ends. This CDR3 contains 17 residues. The germline gives CDR1 SGHAT, CDR2 FQNNGV. The CDR3 nucleotides read TGTGCCAGCAGCTTATATCCGACCAGGGCGCTGCGCTATGGCTACACCTCC. This gives the protein CASSLYPTRALRYGYTS.

The chain is built from TRBV12-3 or TRBV12-4 and TRBJ1-5; D remains ambiguous. With 5 bases removed from V and 3 bases from J, the gap between germline ends came to 11 bases. CDR3 length equals 14 residues. The CDR3 region is CASSLLGTNQPQHF. CDR3 nucleotide sequence: TGTGCCAGCAGTCTGCTAGGAACCAATCAGCCCCAGCATTTT.